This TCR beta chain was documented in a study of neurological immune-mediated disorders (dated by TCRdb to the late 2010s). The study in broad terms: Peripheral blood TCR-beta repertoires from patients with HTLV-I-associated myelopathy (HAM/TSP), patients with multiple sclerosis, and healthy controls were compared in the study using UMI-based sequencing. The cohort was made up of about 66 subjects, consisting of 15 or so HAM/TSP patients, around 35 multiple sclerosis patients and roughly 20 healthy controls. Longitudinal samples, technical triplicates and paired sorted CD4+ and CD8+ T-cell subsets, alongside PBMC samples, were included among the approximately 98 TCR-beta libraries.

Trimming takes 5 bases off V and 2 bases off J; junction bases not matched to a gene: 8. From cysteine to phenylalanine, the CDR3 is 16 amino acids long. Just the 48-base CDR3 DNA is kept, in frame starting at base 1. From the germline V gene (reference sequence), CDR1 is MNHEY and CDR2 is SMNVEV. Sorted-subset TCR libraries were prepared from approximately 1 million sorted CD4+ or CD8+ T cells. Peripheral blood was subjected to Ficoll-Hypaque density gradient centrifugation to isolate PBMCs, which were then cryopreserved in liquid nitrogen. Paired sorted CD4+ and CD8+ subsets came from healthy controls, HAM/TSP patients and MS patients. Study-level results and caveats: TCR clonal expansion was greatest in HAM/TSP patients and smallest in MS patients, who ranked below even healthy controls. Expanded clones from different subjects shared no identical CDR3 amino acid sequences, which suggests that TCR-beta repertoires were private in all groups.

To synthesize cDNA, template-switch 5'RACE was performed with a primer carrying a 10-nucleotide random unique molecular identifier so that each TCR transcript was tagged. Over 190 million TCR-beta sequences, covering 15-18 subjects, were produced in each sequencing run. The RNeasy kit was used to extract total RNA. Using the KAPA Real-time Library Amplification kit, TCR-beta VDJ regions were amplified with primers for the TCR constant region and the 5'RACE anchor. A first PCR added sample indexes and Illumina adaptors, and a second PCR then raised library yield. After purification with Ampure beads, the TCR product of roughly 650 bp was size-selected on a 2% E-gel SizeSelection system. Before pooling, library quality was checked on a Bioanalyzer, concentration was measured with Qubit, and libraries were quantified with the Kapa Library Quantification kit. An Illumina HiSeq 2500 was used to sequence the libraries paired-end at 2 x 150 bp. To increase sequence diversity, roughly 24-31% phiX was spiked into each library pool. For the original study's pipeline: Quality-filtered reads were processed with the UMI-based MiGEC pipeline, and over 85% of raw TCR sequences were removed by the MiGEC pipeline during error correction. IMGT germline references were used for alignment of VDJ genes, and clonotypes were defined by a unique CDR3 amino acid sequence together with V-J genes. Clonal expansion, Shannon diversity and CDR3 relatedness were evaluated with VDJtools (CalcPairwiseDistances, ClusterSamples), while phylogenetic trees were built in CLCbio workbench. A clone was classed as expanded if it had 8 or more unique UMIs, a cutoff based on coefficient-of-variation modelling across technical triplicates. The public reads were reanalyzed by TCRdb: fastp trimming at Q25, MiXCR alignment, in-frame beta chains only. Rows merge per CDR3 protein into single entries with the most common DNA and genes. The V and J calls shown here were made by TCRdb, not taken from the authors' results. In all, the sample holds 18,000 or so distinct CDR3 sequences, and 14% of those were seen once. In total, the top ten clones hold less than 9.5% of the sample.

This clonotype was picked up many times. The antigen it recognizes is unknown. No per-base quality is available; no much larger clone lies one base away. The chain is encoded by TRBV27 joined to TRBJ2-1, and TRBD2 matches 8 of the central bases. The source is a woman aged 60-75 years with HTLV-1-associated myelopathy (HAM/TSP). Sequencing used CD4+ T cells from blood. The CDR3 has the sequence CASSLQTGGPYNEQFF. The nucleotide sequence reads TGTGCCAGCAGTCTGCAAACGGGGGGGCCCTACAATGAGCAGTTCTTC.